The rows below give T cell receptor beta chains drawn from one sample of a study of vaccination and CD4 T cells after COVID-19. No antigens are known for them. TCRdb re-called the PCR reads through MiXCR, storing one row per CDR3 protein. The sample has 13,000 to 15,000 distinct CDR3 sequences, almost 50% seen once. This specimen consisted of cultured CD4+ T cells from blood, obtained after SARS-CoV-2 vaccination. These receptors all come from a human donor with COVID-19. Both conserved end residues are part of each CDR3. A D gene is named only where the DNA matches it firmly. The size field is filled for only some rows; it gives once, few, many or a size class.

d_call	v_call	j_call	clone_size	cdr3_aa	cdr3_nt
TRBD1	TRBV5-4	TRBJ2-7	.	CASSTPGTGVYEQYF	TGTGCCAGCAGCACCCCCGGGACAGGCGTCTACGAGCAGTACTTC
.	TRBV6-1	TRBJ2-7	.	CASRIAGTINYEQYF	TGTGCCAGCAGGATAGCCGGGACCATTAACTACGAGCAGTACTTC
TRBD1	TRBV6-2/TRBV6-3	TRBJ1-5	.	CASSQGAGPGQPQHF	TGTGCCAGCAGCCAGGGGGCAGGGCCGGGCCAGCCCCAGCATTTT
.	TRBV11-3	TRBJ1-1	.	CASSRQQNTEAFF	TGTGCCAGCAGCCGACAACAGAACACTGAAGCTTTCTTT
.	TRBV7-8	TRBJ2-1	.	CASSLAGGNNEQFF	TGTGCCAGCAGCTTAGCGGGGGGAAACAATGAGCAGTTCTTC
.	TRBV5-6	TRBJ2-5	.	CASSSDIGGETQYF	TGTGCCAGCAGCTCGGACATTGGGGGAGAGACCCAGTACTTC
.	TRBV11-2	TRBJ1-3	few	CASSLAGVGNTIYF	TGTGCCAGCAGCTTAGCAGGGGTTGGAAACACCATATATTTT
.	TRBV10-3	TRBJ1-5	.	CAISESTVGSNQPQHF	TGTGCCATCAGTGAGTCGACGGTGGGGAGCAATCAGCCCCAGCATTTT
.	TRBV11-2	TRBJ1-1	.	CASSPMAGPHTEAFF	TGTGCCAGCAGCCCGATGGCAGGTCCACACACTGAAGCTTTCTTT
.	TRBV6-1	TRBJ2-7	.	CATWRHAYEQYF	TGTGCCACCTGGAGACACGCCTACGAGCAGTACTTC
.	TRBV24-1	TRBJ1-2	.	CATSDHRANYGYTF	TGTGCCACCAGTGATCACAGGGCGAACTATGGCTACACCTTC
.	TRBV20-1	TRBJ2-1	.	CSAPVPGAFGQFF	TGCAGTGCCCCGGTGCCGGGGGCATTTGGGCAGTTCTTC
.	TRBV6-1	TRBJ1-1	.	CASSFRAGGARTEAFF	TGTGCCAGCAGCTTCAGAGCGGGGGGGGCTAGGACTGAAGCTTTCTTT
TRBD2	TRBV6-1	TRBJ2-3	.	CASSGSRPGLEPVADTQYF	TGTGCCAGCAGTGGCTCCCGGCCGGGACTAGAACCCGTTGCCGATACGCAGTATTTT
TRBD1	TRBV2	TRBJ1-2	.	CASSITGGVWDHF	TGTGCCAGCAGTATCACAGGGGGCGTGTGGGACCACTTC
.	TRBV11-3	TRBJ2-3	once	CASRGGGGGTDTQYF	TGTGCCAGCAGAGGCGGAGGGGGAGGGACAGATACGCAGTATTTT
TRBD2	TRBV5-1	TRBJ2-7	.	CASSAQTSGGPYEQYF	TGCGCCAGCAGCGCCCAGACTAGCGGGGGACCCTACGAGCAGTACTTC
.	TRBV20-1	TRBJ2-5	few	CSARSPDGYQETQYF	TGCAGTGCTAGATCTCCAGACGGGTACCAAGAGACCCAGTACTTC
.	TRBV6-1	TRBJ1-5	.	CASSAWGGNNQPQHF	TGTGCCAGCAGTGCTTGGGGAGGAAACAATCAGCCCCAGCATTTT
TRBD1	TRBV4-1	TRBJ2-2	.	CASSQPRDRDSNTGELFF	TGCGCCAGCAGCCAGCCCCGGGACAGGGACTCGAACACCGGGGAGCTGTTTTTT
.	TRBV6-1	TRBJ1-1	.	CASTGRPLNTEAFF	TGTGCCAGCACCGGACGCCCTTTGAACACTGAAGCTTTCTTT
.	TRBV10-3	TRBJ1-6	.	CAIRSPGDGSPLHF	TGTGCCATCCGTTCGCCAGGAGACGGTTCACCCCTCCACTTT
TRBD1	TRBV6-1	TRBJ1-2	few	CASNPGGGGYTF	TGTGCCAGCAATCCAGGGGGCGGCGGCTACACCTTC
.	TRBV5-4	TRBJ2-2	.	CASSLGAPGTGELFF	TGTGCCAGCAGCTTGGGGGCCCCGGGAACCGGGGAGCTGTTTTTT
.	TRBV7-9	TRBJ2-2	.	CASSFITGQRTNTGELFF	TGTGCCAGCAGCTTCATAACAGGCCAACGCACGAACACCGGGGAGCTGTTTTTT
TRBD1	TRBV5-1	TRBJ1-2	.	CASSSVAVTGNGYTF	TGCGCCAGCAGCTCCGTTGCGGTGACAGGGAATGGCTACACCTTC
.	TRBV20-1	TRBJ1-1	few	CSASSGVVTEAFF	TGCAGTGCTAGTTCGGGGGTCGTCACTGAAGCTTTCTTT
.	TRBV19	TRBJ1-3	few	CASSQSVSGNTIYF	TGTGCCAGTAGTCAATCGGTCTCTGGAAACACCATATATTTT
.	TRBV20-1	TRBJ2-1	.	CSARRGSAGSSYNEQFF	TGCAGTGCTAGACGGGGGTCCGCGGGGAGCTCCTACAATGAGCAGTTCTTC
.	TRBV16	TRBJ1-2	.	CASSQSRQTYYGYTF	TGTGCCAGCAGCCAATCCCGGCAGACTTACTATGGCTACACCTTC
TRBD2	TRBV10-3	TRBJ2-5	.	CAISKRGQETQYF	TGTGCCATCAGTAAGCGGGGACAAGAGACCCAGTACTTC
TRBD2	TRBV4-2	TRBJ2-3	once	CASSSQRGLFTDTQYF	TGTGCCAGCAGCTCCCAGCGGGGACTATTCACAGATACGCAGTATTTT
.	TRBV27	TRBJ2-1	.	CASSLLIGEDEQFF	TGTGCCAGCAGTTTACTGATCGGGGAGGATGAGCAGTTCTTC
.	TRBV20-1	TRBJ2-2	.	CSAREAGVNTGELFF	TGCAGTGCTAGAGAGGCAGGCGTAAACACCGGGGAGCTGTTTTTT
.	TRBV7-8	TRBJ1-5	few	CASTLEVGRPQHF	TGTGCCAGCACCCTAGAGGTGGGGAGGCCCCAGCATTTT
TRBD2	TRBV6-1	TRBJ2-3	.	CASSRRGITDTQYF	TGTGCCAGCAGTCGGCGGGGGATCACAGATACGCAGTATTTT
.	TRBV11-3	TRBJ2-2	.	CASSALRAANTGELFF	TGTGCCAGCAGCGCCCTCAGGGCCGCGAACACCGGGGAGCTGTTTTTT
TRBD1	TRBV19	TRBJ1-2	once	CASSGTAYGYTF	TGTGCCAGTTCCGGGACAGCGTATGGCTACACCTTC
.	TRBV19	TRBJ1-2	.	CASSTRDFYGYTF	TGTGCCAGTAGCACCCGGGACTTCTATGGCTACACCTTC
.	TRBV10-3	TRBJ2-3	.	CAISESVGGGTDTQYF	TGTGCCATCAGTGAGTCAGTCGGGGGAGGCACAGATACGCAGTATTTT